Sequencing of this T cell receptor (beta chain) was carried out in a study of T cell responses to AZD1222 COVID-19 vaccine. Points from the study as a whole: It was only a handful of AZD1222 recipients who were seropositive at baseline. Reports say nearly half of spike-specific TCRs go after unmutated variant regions. Most donors were white British, females outnumbered males, and clonal diversity was possibly underestimated.

About this clone itself: Antigen: not known.

Clones were read by immunoSEQ multiplex PCR, and TCRdb kept only the in-frame ones, dropping some. The sample gives some 130,000 clones, about nine tenths of which show up once; about 7% is in the top ten. Germline values: CDR1 WNHNN, CDR2 SYGVQD (reference sequence). The CDR3 loop spans 17 amino acids. The V segment lost 3 bases and the J segment 1 base; nucleotides outside the gene matches: 6. Sample: peripheral blood, taken on day 0 of AZD1222 vaccination. The V call is TRBV10-1, the J call TRBJ2-2; TRBD2 agrees at 9 bases. The source is an adult in good health. The CDR3 loop reads CASSEDSGGQNTGELFF. The CDR3 DNA sequence: TGCGCCAGCAGTGAAGATAGCGGGGGCCAGAACACCGGGGAGCTGTTTTTT.